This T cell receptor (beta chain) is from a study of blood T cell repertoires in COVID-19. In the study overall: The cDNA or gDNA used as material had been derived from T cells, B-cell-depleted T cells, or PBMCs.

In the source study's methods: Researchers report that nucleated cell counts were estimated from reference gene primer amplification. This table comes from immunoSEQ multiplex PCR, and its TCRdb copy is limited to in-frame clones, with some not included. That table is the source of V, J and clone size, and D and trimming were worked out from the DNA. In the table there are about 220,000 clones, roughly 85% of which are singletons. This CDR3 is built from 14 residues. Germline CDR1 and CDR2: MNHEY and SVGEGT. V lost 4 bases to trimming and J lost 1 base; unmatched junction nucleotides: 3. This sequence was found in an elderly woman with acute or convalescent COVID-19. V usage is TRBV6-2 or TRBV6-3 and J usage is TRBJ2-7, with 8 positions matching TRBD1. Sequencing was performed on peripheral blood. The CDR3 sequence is CASSFGQGSYEQYF. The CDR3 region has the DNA TGTGCCAGCAGTTTTGGACAGGGATCCTACGAGCAGTACTTC.